The clone carrying this T cell receptor beta chain was observed many times. V was shortened by 6 bases and J by 5 bases, with 11 bases between the two germline ends. Germline CDR1 reads DFQATT; CDR2 reads SNEGSKA (reference sequence). This CDR3 comprises 13 residues. These data are taken from a study of CD8 T cells in ankylosing spondylitis. TCRdb used MiXCR to reprocess the 5' RACE reads, holding one entry per CDR3 protein. The data show approximately 220,000 distinct CDR3 sequences, with roughly 24% seen just once and just over 6.5% held by the top ten. The sample was blood, either unsorted or a sorted T cell fraction (not recorded which). This clonotype was sampled from a male donor with ankylosing spondylitis or in good health (not recorded which). The chain recombines TRBV20-1 with TRBJ1-6, with D possibly TRBD1 on 5 matching bases. The CDR3 here is CSAPEGNNSPLHF. The CDR3 DNA reads as TGCAGTGCCCCGGAGGGGAATAATTCACCCCTCCACTTT.